The TCR beta chain described here comes from a study of OX40 agonist ivuxolimab in advanced cancers. At the level of the whole study: Ivuxolimab was an agonistic, fully human IgG2 monoclonal antibody directed against OX40 (CD134), a costimulatory receptor. Intravenous ivuxolimab was administered to patients every 2 weeks at six dose levels: 0.01, 0.1, 0.3, 1.5, 3 and 10 mg/kg. Three dose-escalation patients achieved partial responses, one with hepatocellular carcinoma and two with cutaneous melanoma. Of the roughly 53 patients in dose escalation, some 20 had hepatocellular carcinoma, around 15 had melanoma, 9 had renal cell carcinoma and 9 had head and neck cancer. The dose-escalation cohort was almost 85% male with a mean age of around 64 years, ranging from roughly 20 to 85. Patients were allowed to have had prior anti-PD-1, anti-PD-L1 or anti-CTLA-4 therapy, and around two fifths of the dose-escalation patients had been treated with checkpoint inhibitors. The paper covers the monotherapy dose-escalation part of the phase I ivuxolimab trial, which included N = 52 patients. The purpose of peripheral TCRbeta sequencing was to test whether ivuxolimab changed TCR sequence diversity and led to clonal T-cell expansion.

As concerns this clone: This receptor's antigen is unknown. Per-base qualities were not stored, and no clone one base away is much larger.

Overall study results and their limits: In partial responders in the 0.1-3.0 mg/kg groups, normalized peripheral clonal expansion was found to be among the lowest, especially among CD8+ T cells. After ivuxolimab, more expanded clones were found on average in CD8+ T cells than in CD4+ T cells. Low levels of normalized T-cell clonal expansion were also seen in some patients who did not respond. At doses of 0.1 to 3.0 mg/kg, clonal expansion of both CD4+ and CD8+ blood T cells was observed from baseline to week 6. Which antigens the clonally expanded peripheral T cells were specific for was not determined.

To sequence the TCRbeta CDR3 region, genomic DNA was isolated from the sorted cells. The immunoSEQ Assay was used to sequence the TCRbeta CDR3 regions. TCRdb mirrors the immuneACCESS table, restricted to in-frame sequences. Some clones are absent from its copies; in checked studies, under half trace to an unresolved V gene, and the reason for the others is unknown. The sample has tens of thousands of clones on record, about 83% of them singletons. The top ten clonotypes cover around 0.75% of the sample. Patients with autoimmune disease history or receiving systemic immunosuppression were excluded from the trial. Peripheral blood for TCR sequencing was collected from all dose cohorts at baseline, on cycle 4 day 1, and on cycle 7 day 1. Samples were obtained from an open-label, multicenter, first-in-human phase I dose-escalation trial of ivuxolimab. Adults with locally advanced or metastatic melanoma, renal cell, hepatocellular, or head and neck squamous cell carcinoma were enrolled in the trial. CD4+ and CD8+ T cells were sorted separately from peripheral blood before TCR sequencing.

The sequenced sample was CD4+ or CD8+ T cells sorted from blood, obtained in a trial of the OX40 agonist ivuxolimab. This TCR was recovered from an adult with an advanced solid tumor such as melanoma, head and neck, liver or kidney cancer.

The CDR3 here reads CASSSEGWLNTEAFF. The bases are TGTGCCAGCAGCTCCGAGGGGTGGCTGAACACTGAAGCTTTCTTT. In this chain, TRBV7-9 is recombined with TRBJ1-1, and TRBD1 may be the D gene, going by 5 matching bases. CDR1 and CDR2 are read off the germline V gene (reference sequence) as SEHNR and FQNEAQ. From its cysteine to its phenylalanine, the CDR3 spans 15 amino acids. Of the read, only the CDR3 DNA is kept; its 45 bases are in frame from base 1. V loses 4 bases, J loses 0 bases, and the germline ends lie 12 bases apart.